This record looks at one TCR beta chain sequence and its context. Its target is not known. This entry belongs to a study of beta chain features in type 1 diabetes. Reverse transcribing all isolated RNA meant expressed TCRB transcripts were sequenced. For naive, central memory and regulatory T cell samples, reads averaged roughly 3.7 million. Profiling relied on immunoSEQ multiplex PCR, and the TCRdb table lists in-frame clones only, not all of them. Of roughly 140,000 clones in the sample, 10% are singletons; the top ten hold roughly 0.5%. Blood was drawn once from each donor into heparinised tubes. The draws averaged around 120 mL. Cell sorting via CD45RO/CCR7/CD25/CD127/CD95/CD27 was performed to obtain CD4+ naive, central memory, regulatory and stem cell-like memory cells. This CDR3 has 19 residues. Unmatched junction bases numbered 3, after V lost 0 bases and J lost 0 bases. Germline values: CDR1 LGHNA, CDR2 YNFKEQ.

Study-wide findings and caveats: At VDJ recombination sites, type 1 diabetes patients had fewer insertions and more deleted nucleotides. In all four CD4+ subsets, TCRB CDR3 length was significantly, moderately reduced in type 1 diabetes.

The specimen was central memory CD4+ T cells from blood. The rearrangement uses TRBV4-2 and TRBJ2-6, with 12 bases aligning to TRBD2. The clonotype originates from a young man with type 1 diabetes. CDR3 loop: CASSQEGLAGDSGANVLTF. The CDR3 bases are TGTGCCAGCAGCCAAGAGGGACTAGCGGGCGACTCTGGGGCCAACGTCCTGACTTTC.